This T cell receptor (beta chain) was identified during a study of blood T cell repertoires in COVID-19. Study information: T cells, B-cell-depleted T cells, or PBMCs provided the cDNA or gDNA that served as material.

The authors' processing: Reference gene primer amplification gave estimated nucleated cell counts. Measured with immunoSEQ multiplex PCR; TCRdb has only the in-frame clones, and not every one. V and J calls plus clone size are reproduced from that table; the DNA served to infer D and trimming. The sample records about 200,000 clones, roughly 90% being singletons. Trimming removed 3 bases from V and 9 bases from J, with 18 bases in between. From germline, CDR1 is SGHDT and CDR2 YYEEEE. This CDR3 comprises 15 residues. This clone showed up just a few times. The sequenced material came from peripheral blood. This chain links TRBV5-6 with TRBJ2-2; tentative D call: TRBD1 (6 bases). This receptor was identified in a woman in her forties or fifties with acute or convalescent COVID-19. CDR3 loop: CASSSGTPNLRELFF. The DNA of the CDR3 is TGTGCCAGCAGCTCCGGGACACCCAATTTAAGGGAGCTGTTTTTT. The full variable domain, completed using reference TRBV5-6 and TRBJ2-2, is DAGVTQSPTHLIKTRGQQVTLRCSPKSGHDTVSWYQQALGQGPQFIFQYYEEEERQRGNFPDRFSGHQFPNYSSELNVNALLLGDSALYLCASSSGTPNLRELFFGEGSRLTVL.